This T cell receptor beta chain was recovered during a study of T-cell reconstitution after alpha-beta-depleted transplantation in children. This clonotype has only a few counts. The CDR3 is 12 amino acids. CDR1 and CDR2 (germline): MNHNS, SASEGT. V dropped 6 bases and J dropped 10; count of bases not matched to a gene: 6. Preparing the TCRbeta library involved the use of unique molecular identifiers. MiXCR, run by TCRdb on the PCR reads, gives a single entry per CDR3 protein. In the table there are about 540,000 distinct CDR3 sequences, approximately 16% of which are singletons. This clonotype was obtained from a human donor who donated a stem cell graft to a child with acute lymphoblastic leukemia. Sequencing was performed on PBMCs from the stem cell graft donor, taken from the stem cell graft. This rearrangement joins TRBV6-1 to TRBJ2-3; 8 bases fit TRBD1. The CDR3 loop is CASSLTGASQYF. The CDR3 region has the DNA TGTGCCAGCAGCCTGACAGGGGCCTCGCAGTATTTT.